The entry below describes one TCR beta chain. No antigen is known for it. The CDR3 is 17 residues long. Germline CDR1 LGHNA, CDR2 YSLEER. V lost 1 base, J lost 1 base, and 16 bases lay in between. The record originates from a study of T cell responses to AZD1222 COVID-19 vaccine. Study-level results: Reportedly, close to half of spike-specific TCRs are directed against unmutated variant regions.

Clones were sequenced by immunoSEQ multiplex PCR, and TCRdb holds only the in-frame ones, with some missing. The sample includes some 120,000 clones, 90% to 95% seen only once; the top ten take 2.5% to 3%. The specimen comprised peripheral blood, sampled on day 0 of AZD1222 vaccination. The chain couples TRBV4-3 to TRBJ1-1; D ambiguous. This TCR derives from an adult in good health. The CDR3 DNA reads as TGCGCCAGCAGCCAAGGGACCGCGCCGGCAGGGAACACTGAAGCTTTCTTT. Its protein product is CASSQGTAPAGNTEAFF.